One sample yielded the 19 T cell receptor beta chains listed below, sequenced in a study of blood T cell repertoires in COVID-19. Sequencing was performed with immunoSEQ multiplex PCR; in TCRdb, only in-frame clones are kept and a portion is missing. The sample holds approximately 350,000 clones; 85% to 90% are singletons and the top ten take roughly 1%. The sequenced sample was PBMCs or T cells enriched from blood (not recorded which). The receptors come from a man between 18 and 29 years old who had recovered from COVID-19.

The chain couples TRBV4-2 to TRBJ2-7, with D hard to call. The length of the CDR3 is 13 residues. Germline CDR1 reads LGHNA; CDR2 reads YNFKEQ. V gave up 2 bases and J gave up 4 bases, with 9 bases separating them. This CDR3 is CASSQTTQYEQYF. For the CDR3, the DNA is TGTGCCAGCAGCCAAACTACTCAGTACGAGCAGTACTTC.

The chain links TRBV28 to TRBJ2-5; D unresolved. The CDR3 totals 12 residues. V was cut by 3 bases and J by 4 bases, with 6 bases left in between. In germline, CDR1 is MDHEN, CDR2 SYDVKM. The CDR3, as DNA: TGTGCCAGCAGTTTTCCAGTAGAGACCCAGTACTTC. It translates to CASSFPVETQYF. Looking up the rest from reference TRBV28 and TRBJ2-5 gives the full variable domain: DVKVTQSSRYLVKRTGEKVFLECVQDMDHENMFWYRQDPGLGLRLIYFSYDVKMKEKGDIPEGYSVSREKKERFSLILESASTNQTSMYLCASSFPVETQYFGPGTRLLVL.

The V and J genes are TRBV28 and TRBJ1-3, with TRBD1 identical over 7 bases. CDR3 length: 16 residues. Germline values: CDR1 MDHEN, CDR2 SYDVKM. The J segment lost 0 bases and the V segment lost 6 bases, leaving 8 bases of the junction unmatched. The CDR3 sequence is CASRTTTGSSGNTIYF. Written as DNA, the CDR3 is TGTGCCAGCAGAACAACGACAGGGAGCTCTGGAAACACCATATATTTT.

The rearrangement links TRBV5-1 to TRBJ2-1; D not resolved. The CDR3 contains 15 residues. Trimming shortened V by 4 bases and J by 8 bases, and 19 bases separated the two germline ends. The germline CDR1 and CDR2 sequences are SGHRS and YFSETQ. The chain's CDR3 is CASSKAVSSFDEQFF. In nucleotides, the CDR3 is TGCGCCAGCAGCAAAGCTGTCTCATCATTCGATGAGCAGTTCTTC.

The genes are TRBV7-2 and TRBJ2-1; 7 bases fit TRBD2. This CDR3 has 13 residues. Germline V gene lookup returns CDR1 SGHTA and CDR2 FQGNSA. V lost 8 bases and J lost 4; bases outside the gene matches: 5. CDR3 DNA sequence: TGTGCCAGCCTAGCGGTGGGGTACAATGAGCAGTTCTTC. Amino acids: CASLAVGYNEQFF.

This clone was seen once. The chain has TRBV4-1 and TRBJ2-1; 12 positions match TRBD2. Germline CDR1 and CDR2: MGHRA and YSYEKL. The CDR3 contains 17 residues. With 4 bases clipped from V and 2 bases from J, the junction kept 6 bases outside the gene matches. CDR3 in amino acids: CASSLSTSGGPYNEQFF. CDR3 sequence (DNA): TGCGCCAGCAGCCTTTCGACTAGCGGGGGTCCCTACAATGAGCAGTTCTTC.

CDR3: CASSLGRTYEQYF. The CDR3 bases are TGTGCCAGCAGCTTGGGCCGTACCTACGAGCAGTACTTC. The chain joins TRBV7-2 to TRBJ2-7; D is uncertain. Trimming shortened V by 3 bases and J by 2 bases, and 8 bases separated the two germline ends. This CDR3 has 13 residues. The V gene's germline CDR1 is SGHTA and CDR2 FQGNSA. The complete variable domain, with remaining parts taken from reference TRBV7-2 and TRBJ2-7, reads GAGVSQSPSNKVTEKGKDVELRCDPISGHTALYWYRQSLGQGLEFLIYFQGNSAPDKSGLPSDRFSAERTGGSVSTLTIQRTQQEDSAVYLCASSLGRTYEQYFGPGTRLTVT.

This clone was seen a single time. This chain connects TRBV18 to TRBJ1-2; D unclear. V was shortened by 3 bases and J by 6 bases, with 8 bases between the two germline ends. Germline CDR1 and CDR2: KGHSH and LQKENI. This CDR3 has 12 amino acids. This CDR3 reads CASSPLEDGYTF. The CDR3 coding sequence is TGTGCCAGCTCACCCCTGGAGGATGGCTACACCTTC. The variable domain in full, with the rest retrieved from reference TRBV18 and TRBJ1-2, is NAGVMQNPRHLVRRRGQEARLRCSPMKGHSHVYWYRQLPEEGLKFMVYLQKENIIDESGMPKERFSAEFPKEGPSILRIQQVVRGDSAAYFCASSPLEDGYTFGSGTRLTVV.

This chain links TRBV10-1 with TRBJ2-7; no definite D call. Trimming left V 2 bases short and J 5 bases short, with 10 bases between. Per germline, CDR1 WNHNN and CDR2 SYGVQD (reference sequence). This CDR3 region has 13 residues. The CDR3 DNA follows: TGCGCCAGCAGTGAGGAGGAGACGGACGAGCAGTACTTC. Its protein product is CASSEEETDEQYF.

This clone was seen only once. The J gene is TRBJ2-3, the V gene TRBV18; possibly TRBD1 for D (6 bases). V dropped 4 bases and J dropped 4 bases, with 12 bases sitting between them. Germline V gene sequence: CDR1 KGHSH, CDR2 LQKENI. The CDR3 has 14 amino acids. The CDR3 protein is CASSLSTGSDTQYF. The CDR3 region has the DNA TGTGCCAGCTCACTTTCGACAGGTTCAGATACGCAGTATTTT.

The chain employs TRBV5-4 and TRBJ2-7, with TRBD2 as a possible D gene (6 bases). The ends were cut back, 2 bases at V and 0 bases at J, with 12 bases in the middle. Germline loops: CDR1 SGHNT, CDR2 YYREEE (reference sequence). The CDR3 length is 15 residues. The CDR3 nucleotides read TGTGCCAGCAGCTTCGAGGCGGGGAGCTCCTACGAGCAGTACTTC. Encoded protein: CASSFEAGSSYEQYF. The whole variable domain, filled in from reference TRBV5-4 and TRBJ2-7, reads ETGVTQSPTHLIKTRGQQVTLRCSSQSGHNTVSWYQQALGQGPQFIFQYYREEENGRGNFPPRFSGLQFPNYSSELNVNALELDDSALYLCASSFEAGSSYEQYFGPGTRLTVT.

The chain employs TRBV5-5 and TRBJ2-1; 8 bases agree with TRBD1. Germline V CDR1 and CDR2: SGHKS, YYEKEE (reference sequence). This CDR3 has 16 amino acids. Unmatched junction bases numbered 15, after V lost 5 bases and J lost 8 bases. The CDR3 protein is CASSYNELTGVDEQFF. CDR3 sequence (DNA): TGTGCCAGCAGTTATAACGAACTGACAGGGGTGGATGAGCAGTTCTTC.

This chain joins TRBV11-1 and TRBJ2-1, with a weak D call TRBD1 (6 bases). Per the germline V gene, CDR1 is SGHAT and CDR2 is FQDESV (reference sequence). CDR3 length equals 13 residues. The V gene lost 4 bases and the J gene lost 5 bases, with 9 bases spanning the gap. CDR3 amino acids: CASSWTDDNEQFF. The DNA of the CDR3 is TGTGCCAGCAGCTGGACAGACGACAATGAGCAGTTCTTC.

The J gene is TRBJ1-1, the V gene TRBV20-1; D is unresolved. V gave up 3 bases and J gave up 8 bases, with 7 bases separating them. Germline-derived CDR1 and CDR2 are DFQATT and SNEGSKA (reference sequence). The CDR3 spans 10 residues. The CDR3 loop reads CSASIIEAFF. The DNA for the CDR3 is TGCAGTGCTAGTATTATCGAAGCTTTCTTT.

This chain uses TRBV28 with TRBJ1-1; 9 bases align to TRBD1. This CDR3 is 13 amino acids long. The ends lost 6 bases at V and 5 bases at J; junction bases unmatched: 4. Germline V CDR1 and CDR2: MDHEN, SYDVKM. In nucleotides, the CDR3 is TGTGCCAGCAGAAGGACAGGGGTGACTGAAGCTTTCTTT. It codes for CASRRTGVTEAFF.

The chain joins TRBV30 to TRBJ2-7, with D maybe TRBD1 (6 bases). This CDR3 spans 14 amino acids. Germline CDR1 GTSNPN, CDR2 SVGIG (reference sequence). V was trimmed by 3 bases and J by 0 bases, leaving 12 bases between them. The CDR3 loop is CAWRRDTNSYEQYF. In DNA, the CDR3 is TGTGCCTGGAGACGGGACACCAACTCCTACGAGCAGTACTTC.

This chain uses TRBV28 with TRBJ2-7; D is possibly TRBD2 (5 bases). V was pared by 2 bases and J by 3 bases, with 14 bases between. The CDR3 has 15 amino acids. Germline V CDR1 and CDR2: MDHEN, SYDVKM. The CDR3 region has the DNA TGTGCCAGCAGTTTAGCCGGGGTCGGTGGCTACGAGCAGTACTTC. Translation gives CASSLAGVGGYEQYF.

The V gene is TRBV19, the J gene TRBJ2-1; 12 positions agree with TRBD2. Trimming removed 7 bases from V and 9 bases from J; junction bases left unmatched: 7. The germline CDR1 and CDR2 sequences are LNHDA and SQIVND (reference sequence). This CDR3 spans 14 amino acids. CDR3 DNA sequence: TGTGCCAGTAAACGACTAGCGGGAGAAGTTGAGCAGTTCTTC. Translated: CASKRLAGEVEQFF.

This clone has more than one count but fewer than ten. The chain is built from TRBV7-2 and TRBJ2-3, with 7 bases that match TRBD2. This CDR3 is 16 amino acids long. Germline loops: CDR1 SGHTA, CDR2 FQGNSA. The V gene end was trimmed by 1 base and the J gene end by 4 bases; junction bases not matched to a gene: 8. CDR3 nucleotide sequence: TGTGCCAGCAGCTTAGAATGGGGCGGGGGAGCAGATACGCAGTATTTT. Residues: CASSLEWGGGADTQYF.